Listed below are T cell receptor beta chains from one sample, sequenced in a study of cytomegalovirus exposure and HLA in healthy donors. TCRdb keeps only in-frame clones here, not all; method: immunoSEQ multiplex PCR. Of around 200,000 clones in the sample, about 80% were seen once. Sequencing was done on a sample of PBMCs. The receptor set was obtained from a woman in her twenties or thirties in good health and CMV-seropositive. CDR3s include the opening cysteine and the closing phenylalanine or tryptophan. D genes are given only for firm matches. Not every row has a clone size; where given, it reads once, few, many or a size class.

v_call,d_call,clone_size,j_call,cdr3_nt,cdr3_aa
TRBV5-1,-,few,TRBJ2-7,TGCGCCAGCAGCTTGGCCCCGGGATTGAGCGAGCAGTACTTC,CASSLAPGLSEQYF
TRBV29-1,TRBD1,-,TRBJ1-2,TGCAGCGCACCGGGACAGGGGCAGGGCTACACCTTC,CSAPGQGQGYTF
TRBV10-3,-,once,TRBJ2-1,TGTGCCATCTGGAAACAGGAAGGGAATGAGCAGTTCTTC,CAIWKQEGNEQFF
TRBV5-4,-,few,TRBJ2-5,TGTGCCAGCAGCTTGGAGAGGAGGGAGACCCAGTACTTC,CASSLERRETQYF
TRBV14,TRBD2,-,TRBJ2-3,TGTGCCAGCAGCCACCTGGGACTAGCATCTGATACGCAGTATTTT,CASSHLGLASDTQYF
TRBV2,-,-,TRBJ1-5,TGTGCCAGCAGCATACAGAATAGCAATCAGCCCCAGCATTTT,CASSIQNSNQPQHF
TRBV19,-,-,TRBJ1-5,TGTGCCAGTAGTATTTCGAGAAGTGCAGGGAACCCCCAGCATTTT,CASSISRSAGNPQHF
TRBV5-4,TRBD1,-,TRBJ1-2,TGTGCCAGCAGCTCTGCAGGGGGTAACTATGGCTACACCTTC,CASSSAGGNYGYTF
TRBV28,-,-,TRBJ2-3,TGTGCCAGCAGTTTCCTGAGCACAGATACGCAGTATTTT,CASSFLSTDTQYF
TRBV7-9,-,-,TRBJ2-3,TGTGCCAGCAGCCCCCGGCGACTAGTTCTGTATACGCAGTATTTT,CASSPRRLVLYTQYF
TRBV5-1,-,-,TRBJ1-1,TGCGCCAGCAGCCCGATGGCTGTGAACACTGAAGCTTTCTTT,CASSPMAVNTEAFF
TRBV10-3,-,-,TRBJ1-6,TGTGCCATCAACGGGGACTGGAATTCACCCCTCCACTTT,CAINGDWNSPLHF
TRBV30,-,few,TRBJ1-2,TGTGCCTGGAGTGTGGGGGGGGCCTTTTATGGCTACACCTTC,CAWSVGGAFYGYTF
TRBV5-1,-,-,TRBJ2-2,TGCGCCAGCAGCTTGGGGGTACGGTTTTCTACAGGGAAGAACACCGGGGAGCTGTTTTTT,CASSLGVRFSTGKNTGELFF
TRBV11-2,TRBD2,once,TRBJ2-3,TGTGCCAGCAGCTTAGGGACTAGCGGCTTCACAGATACGCAGTATTTT,CASSLGTSGFTDTQYF
TRBV7-2,TRBD1,-,TRBJ1-2,TGTGCCAGCAGCCCGAATTCCGGGACAGGCCTTGGCTACACCTTC,CASSPNSGTGLGYTF
TRBV7-9,-,-,TRBJ2-2,TGTGCCAGCAGCTTATATTCTGGAGGGGGGGAGCTGTTTTTT,CASSLYSGGGELFF
TRBV29-1,TRBD1,-,TRBJ2-1,TGCAGCGTTGATGACAGGGATTCCGGGTTCGAGCAGTTCTTC,CSVDDRDSGFEQFF
TRBV7-2,-,-,TRBJ2-7,TGTGCCAGCAGCTTAGGGACAGAGCCCCGGGACAACTACGAGCAGTACTTC,CASSLGTEPRDNYEQYF
TRBV18,TRBD1,-,TRBJ2-3,TGTGCCAGCTCACCAACAAGGGGGCACAGCACAGATACGCAGTATTTT,CASSPTRGHSTDTQYF
TRBV5-1,TRBD2,-,TRBJ2-2,TGCGCCAGCAGCTTGGGACTAGCGGGCTACACCGGGGAGCTGTTTTTT,CASSLGLAGYTGELFF
TRBV6-1,TRBD1,-,TRBJ1-2,TGTGCCAGCAGTGGAGGACAGGGAGGCGTCAGCGGCTACACCTTC,CASSGGQGGVSGYTF
TRBV19,TRBD1,-,TRBJ1-1,TGTGCCAGTAGTATAGGGACAGGAGCTGAAGCTTTCTTT,CASSIGTGAEAFF
TRBV5-1,-,-,TRBJ2-1,TGCGCCAGCAGCGCCAGACCTAGCGTATCCTACAATGAGCAGTTCTTC,CASSARPSVSYNEQFF
TRBV2,-,-,TRBJ1-2,TGTGCCAGCACCATAAGATGGTCAGGGGATCCCTATGGCTACACCTTC,CASTIRWSGDPYGYTF
TRBV27,TRBD1,-,TRBJ2-7,TGTGCCAGCAGTTTAGCACAGGGGGGAGTCTACGAGCAGTACTTC,CASSLAQGGVYEQYF
TRBV6-1,-,-,TRBJ2-3,TGTGCCAGCGAGCCAGGGGGCACAGATACGCAGTATTTT,CASEPGGTDTQYF
TRBV27,-,-,TRBJ2-7,TGTGCCAGCAGTTTAAGGGGAGGTGTATACGAGCAGTACTTC,CASSLRGGVYEQYF
TRBV5-1,-,-,TRBJ2-5,TGCGCCAGCAGCTTGGAATGGGGGCGAGAGACCCAGTACTTC,CASSLEWGRETQYF
TRBV27,TRBD2,-,TRBJ2-3,TGTGCCAGCAGTTTAGCCCTAGCGGGACTAGGCACAGATACGCAGTATTTT,CASSLALAGLGTDTQYF
TRBV7-9,-,-,TRBJ1-4,TGTGCCAGTCAAGTTGGGGGCCTGAAGGAAAAACTGTTTTTT,CASQVGGLKEKLFF
TRBV9,-,-,TRBJ2-7,TGTGCCAGCAGCGTGACAGGTAGCGACGAGCAGTACTTC,CASSVTGSDEQYF
TRBV4-3,TRBD2,once,TRBJ2-7,TGCGCCAGCAGCCAAGATCACGGCGGGGGGGCCTACGAGCAGTACTTC,CASSQDHGGGAYEQYF
TRBV2,TRBD1,-,TRBJ2-7,TGTGCCAGCAGAAGACAGGGGTCATACGAGCAGTACTTC,CASRRQGSYEQYF
TRBV4-1,-,-,TRBJ1-2,TGCGCCAGCAGCCGCGGGCAGACGGGCTATGGCTACACCTTC,CASSRGQTGYGYTF
TRBV16,TRBD1,once,TRBJ2-7,TGTGCCAGCAGCCAATCCGACAGGGGCGAGCAGTACTTC,CASSQSDRGEQYF
TRBV11-3,-,-,TRBJ1-2,TGTGCCAGCAGCCGTCCAGCGGCGGGGGTAAAAAACTATGGCTACACCTTC,CASSRPAAGVKNYGYTF
TRBV10-3,-,-,TRBJ2-2,TGTGCCATCACCGTGGTTAGGGGGTTGGATGGAACCGGGGAGCTGTTTTTT,CAITVVRGLDGTGELFF
TRBV6-5,TRBD2,-,TRBJ2-7,TGTGCCAGCGGGAGGGCCCGCTACGAGCAGTACTTC,CASGRARYEQYF
TRBV4-1,-,-,TRBJ2-7,TGCGCCAGCAGCCCCTCGGGGTTCACTCGTAAATACGAGCAGTACTTC,CASSPSGFTRKYEQYF
TRBV6-4,-,-,TRBJ1-4,TGTGCCAGCATTGCCCCCCCGGTGCAAGAAAAACTGTTTTTT,CASIAPPVQEKLFF
TRBV15,-,few,TRBJ2-3,TGTGCCACCAGCTCCCTTCGGCGGGCCACAGATACGCAGTATTTT,CATSSLRRATDTQYF
TRBV6-1,-,-,TRBJ2-7,TGTGCCAGCAGTGAATCCAGTACCTACGAGCAGTACTTC,CASSESSTYEQYF
TRBV7-2,TRBD1,-,TRBJ2-1,TGTGCCAGCAGCTTAGCTCGGACAGGGGGCTACAATGAGCAGTTCTTC,CASSLARTGGYNEQFF
TRBV5-5,-,once,TRBJ2-7,TGTGCTATCAGGTCCGTTAGCGGCACCTACGAGCAGTACTTC,CAIRSVSGTYEQYF
TRBV11-3,TRBD1,few,TRBJ2-7,TGTGCCAGCAGCTCGGGCGGGACAGGGCTTGACGAGCAGTACTTC,CASSSGGTGLDEQYF
TRBV25-1,TRBD1,few,TRBJ2-1,TGTGCCAGCAGGGCTAGGACAGGCCCCTACAATGAGCAGTTCTTC,CASRARTGPYNEQFF
TRBV4-1,TRBD2,-,TRBJ2-7,TGCGCCAGCAGCCAAGAAACTAGCGGGACCGAGCAGTACTTC,CASSQETSGTEQYF
TRBV27,-,-,TRBJ1-5,TGTGCCAGCAGTTTGTCGAGGGATCTCAATCAGCCCCAGCATTTT,CASSLSRDLNQPQHF
TRBV29-1,TRBD1,-,TRBJ2-3,TGCAGCGTTAGCCGACAGGGGGCAGCTGATACGCAGTATTTT,CSVSRQGAADTQYF
TRBV5-5,TRBD2,-,TRBJ2-1,TGTGCCAGCAGCTTGGGAAGCGGGAGCTCCTACAATGAGCAGTTCTTC,CASSLGSGSSYNEQFF
TRBV7-9,-,-,TRBJ1-4,TGTGCCAGCAGCCGGGCTGGGGCGCTGGCCCAAGAACTGTTTTTT,CASSRAGALAQELFF
TRBV11-2,TRBD2,once,TRBJ2-1,TGTGCCAGCAGCTTCCCGGCGGGGGGGCTAGCGTTCTTC,CASSFPAGGLAFF
TRBV23-1,TRBD1,-,TRBJ1-3,TGCGCCAGCAGTTTTTACAGGGGGAACTCTGGAAACACCATATATTTT,CASSFYRGNSGNTIYF
TRBV27,-,-,TRBJ1-2,TGTGCCAGCAGGGGATTACTAGCTAACTATGGCTACACCTTC,CASRGLLANYGYTF